Listed below are T cell receptor beta chains from one sample, sequenced in a study of early T cells in non-severe SARS-CoV-2 infection. MiXCR was run by TCRdb on the 5' RACE reads, yielding one entry per CDR3 protein. The profile covers 45,000 to 60,000 distinct CDR3 sequences, with less than 9.5% appearing a single time and approximately 3.1% taken by the ten largest. The sample consisted of whole blood. The receptors shown here come from an adult who was a healthcare worker with PCR-confirmed SARS-CoV-2 infection or an uninfected control (not recorded which). Each CDR3 is given without its conserved first and last residue. Each record gives: J gene, V gene, D gene, CDR3 protein. D genes are given only for firm matches.

>TRBJ2-3|TRBV7-9|.
ASSSGTSPGIADTQY
>TRBJ2-7|TRBV7-2|TRBD2
ASSLGLAASYVQY
>TRBJ2-3|TRBV3-1|.
ASSSLGADTQY
>TRBJ1-2|TRBV19|.
ASSIVGSPNYGYT
>TRBJ2-2|TRBV27|TRBD1
ASSPRRGLAGELF
>TRBJ1-2|TRBV6-6|.
ASSLGPGNGYT
>TRBJ1-6|TRBV20-1|TRBD1
SARQGASPLH
>TRBJ2-7|TRBV4-1|.
ASSQGPPGEYEQY
>TRBJ1-1|TRBV27|.
ASSPSDGETEAF
>TRBJ1-2|TRBV20-1|.
SGENYGYT
>TRBJ1-4|TRBV28|.
ASNINTLDSLF
>TRBJ1-1|TRBV27|TRBD1
ASSRRQGTEAF
>TRBJ1-5|TRBV6-5|TRBD1
ASSSTGQGYQPQH
>TRBJ1-6|TRBV19|.
ASSLRQDSYNSPLH
>TRBJ2-1|TRBV27|.
ASSLSPGTPYNEQF
>TRBJ2-1|TRBV2|.
ASRGLSSYNEQF
>TRBJ1-2|TRBV24-1|TRBD1
ATSEPRDSTYGYT
>TRBJ2-2|TRBV5-6|TRBD1
ASSFDRGHTGELF
>TRBJ1-3|TRBV30|.
ACDGAHSGNTIY
>TRBJ2-1|TRBV12-3/TRBV12-4|TRBD2
ASSPRLAVNEQF
>TRBJ2-1|TRBV14|.
ASSHEIRGSEPF
>TRBJ2-1|TRBV19|TRBD2
ASTLWASGSTNEQF
>TRBJ2-3|TRBV28|.
ASSPRTMASRTDTQY
>TRBJ1-4|TRBV29-1|.
SVESGNEKLF
>TRBJ2-1|TRBV4-2|.
ASSQEARDEQF
>TRBJ1-1|TRBV20-1|.
SALQTGAF
>TRBJ2-3|TRBV15|TRBD1
ATSSRQGRADTQY
>TRBJ2-3|TRBV30|.
AWSVRRRDTQY
>TRBJ2-5|TRBV28|.
ASSSPITQY
>TRBJ1-5|TRBV28|TRBD1
ASSQYRGLDQPQH
>TRBJ1-2|TRBV2|.
ASREGYGYT
>TRBJ1-3|TRBV28|.
ASSLETRSTIY
>TRBJ1-1|TRBV3-1|.
ASSQAAGVAF
>TRBJ1-4|TRBV25-1|TRBD1
ASSEQGGSEKLF
>TRBJ1-2|TRBV5-6|TRBD1
ASSLWTDRPGYT
>TRBJ2-7|TRBV12-3/TRBV12-4|TRBD2
ASSLGAAGGVEQY
>TRBJ1-2|TRBV5-1|TRBD1
ASSLPPTGRTGGYT
>TRBJ1-6|TRBV9|TRBD1
ASSPGTGENSPLH
>TRBJ2-1|TRBV7-9|TRBD1
ASSLGQGVTYNEQF
>TRBJ1-6|TRBV7-3|TRBD1
ASSPGTDNSPLH
>TRBJ1-4|TRBV5-1|TRBD1
ASSPQGAREKLF
>TRBJ2-7|TRBV5-1|.
ASSLGRRDEQY